This T cell receptor (beta chain) comes out of a study of T cells expressing NK-cell markers. The CDR3 is 16 residues long. Researchers built TCR beta cDNA using 5'RACE template switching with UMIs. TCRdb processed the 5' RACE reads again and assigns one entry to each CDR3 protein, with no DNA. The sample table includes 150,000 or so distinct CDR3 sequences. The chain combines TRBV12-3 or TRBV12-4 with TRBJ2-5; absent DNA, TCRdb's TRBD2 call cannot be checked. Sequenced sample: blood T cells: a sorted CD56 or NKG2C T cell subset, CD4+ or CD8+ T cells, or bulk PBMC T cells (not recorded which). This clonotype was obtained from a woman aged 45-65 years in good health. The CDR3 reads CASSPWSGRDVETQYF.